Below, one T cell receptor (beta chain) is given with its context. Its specificity is unknown. The CDR3 extends over 18 amino acids. CDR1 is SEHNR, CDR2 FQNEAQ, per germline (reference sequence). A sample-barcoded 5' primer and a J-beta primer mix were used in a second PCR of roughly 6 to 12 cycles. From the 5' RACE reads, TCRdb called clonotypes with MiXCR, one entry per CDR3 protein. The sample has approximately 800,000 distinct CDR3 sequences, approximately 35% seen once. This sample is drawn from a study of blood T cells in healthy people across ages. Broader study findings: Across the age range, TCR beta diversity per million T cells fell in a roughly linear way.

Donation came from healthy Caucasian individuals in Russia who were aged about 6 to 100. This clonotype originated in a man between 18 and 29 years old in good health. The chain joins TRBV7-9 to TRBJ2-4; 7 bases are a match to TRBD1. The DNA end favors TRBJ2-5, so the J call may be wrong. The sample was blood. Here the CDR3 reads CASSWLGQALESKETQYF. The CDR3, as DNA: TGTGCCAGCAGCTGGCTTGGACAGGCCCTTGAATCGAAAGAGACCCAGTACTTC.